Listed below are T cell receptor beta chains from one sample, sequenced in a study of shared clonotypes between healthy human individuals. This table comes from immunoSEQ multiplex PCR, and its TCRdb copy is limited to in-frame clones, with some not included. The sample holds hundreds of thousands of clones, 55% to 85% seen once. What was sequenced was memory CD4+ T cells sorted from blood. Source of these receptors: a woman aged 25 to 39 in good health. The CDR3 runs from the conserved cysteine through the conserved F or W. The D gene is left open where the match is weak. Expanded clones get a size class; other rows say once, few or many, or leave the size out.

j_call | d_call | clone_size | v_call | cdr3_nt | cdr3_aa
TRBJ1-5 | . | . | TRBV7-2 | TGTGCCAGCAGCTCCCAAAGCAATCAGCCCCAGCATTTT | CASSSQSNQPQHF
TRBJ2-2 | . | few | TRBV12-2 | TGTGCAAGTCGCTTAGCGGGGACTAGCGGGAGGGAAGGCACCGGGGAGCTGTTTTTT | CASRLAGTSGREGTGELFF
TRBJ2-1 | TRBD2 | many | TRBV7-6 | TGTGCCAGCAGGGGACTAGCGGGGGAGCAGTTCTTC | CASRGLAGEQFF
TRBJ2-3 | TRBD2 | . | TRBV19 | TGTGCCAGTGGGACTAGCGGCGTTATGGATACGCAGTATTTT | CASGTSGVMDTQYF
TRBJ1-5 | TRBD1 | . | TRBV5-4 | TGTGCCAGCAGCCAACAGGGGAATAGCAATCAGCCCCAGCATTTT | CASSQQGNSNQPQHF
TRBJ1-1 | . | . | TRBV29-1 | TGCAGCGTTGATGGTAGGAGGACGGGAATGAACACTGAAGCTTTCTTT | CSVDGRRTGMNTEAFF
TRBJ1-3 | . | . | TRBV7-2 | TGTGCCAGCAGCTTAGTCGGGACAAACTCTGGAAACACCATATATTTT | CASSLVGTNSGNTIYF
TRBJ1-1 | . | few | TRBV9 | TGTGCCAGCAGCCCACGATTCGGGGAAGCTTTCTTT | CASSPRFGEAFF
TRBJ1-2 | TRBD1 | . | TRBV5-4 | TGTGCCAGCAGCCCAGGCCAGGGACAGATCTATGGCTACACCTTC | CASSPGQGQIYGYTF
TRBJ1-2 | TRBD1 | . | TRBV28 | TGTGCCACCGGGACAGGGGGCTATGGCTACACCTTC | CATGTGGYGYTF
TRBJ1-3 | . | . | TRBV10-3 | TGTGCCATTGGGGTCGACGGACGCTCTGGAAACACCATATATTTT | CAIGVDGRSGNTIYF
TRBJ1-2 | TRBD1 | . | TRBV11-2 | TGTGCCAGCAGCTCAAATACAGGGGACTATGGCTACACCTTC | CASSSNTGDYGYTF
TRBJ2-1 | TRBD2 | . | TRBV6-5 | TGTGCCAGCAGTCCCGGGACTAGCGGGGGTGAGCAGTTCTTC | CASSPGTSGGEQFF
TRBJ2-5 | . | . | TRBV9 | TGTGCCAGCAGCGGAGAAATCCCGGAGACCCAGTACTTC | CASSGEIPETQYF
TRBJ2-7 | . | . | TRBV6-5 | TGTGCCAGCAGTGCGGGGCGGCCCCCTTACGAGCAGTACTTC | CASSAGRPPYEQYF
TRBJ2-3 | TRBD2 | . | TRBV2 | TGTGCCAGCAGTGAATCTCTAGCGGGTGATACGCAGTATTTT | CASSESLAGDTQYF
TRBJ2-3 | TRBD2 | . | TRBV11-2 | TGTGCCAGCAGCACTAGCGGGAGTGTGGGGTATTTT | CASSTSGSVGYF
TRBJ2-1 | . | . | TRBV4-1 | TGCGCCAGCAGCCAAGGGGTGGACCGGAATGAGCAGTTCTTC | CASSQGVDRNEQFF
TRBJ2-5 | TRBD1 | . | TRBV5-4 | TGTGCCAGCAAGACCCCGGGGACAGCTCAAGAGACCCAGTACTTC | CASKTPGTAQETQYF
TRBJ2-7 | TRBD1 | once | TRBV6-1 | TGTGCCAGCAGTTCCCCCGGGACAGGGAAGGACGAGCAGTACTTC | CASSSPGTGKDEQYF
TRBJ1-5 | TRBD1 | once | TRBV29-1 | TGCAGCGTCGGAGACAGGGATCAGCCCCAGCATTTT | CSVGDRDQPQHF
TRBJ1-1 | . | . | TRBV5-8 | TGTGCCAGCAGCCAAGATGTGTCTTCCGGAGCTTTCTTT | CASSQDVSSGAFF
TRBJ2-3 | . | few | TRBV28 | TGTGCCAGCAGAGGACAAGGAAGCACAGATACGCAGTATTTT | CASRGQGSTDTQYF
TRBJ2-2 | . | . | TRBV19 | TGTGCCAGCCTCCCGTTGATGACAAGTAACACCGGGGAGCTGTTTTTT | CASLPLMTSNTGELFF
TRBJ1-1 | . | . | TRBV28 | TGTGCCAGCAGTTTACCGTTCTTGTACGCCAGGGACAACACTGAAGCTTTCTTT | CASSLPFLYARDNTEAFF
TRBJ2-2 | . | . | TRBV5-1 | TGCGCCAGCAGCCCGGAGGCCTGGACGCTAAGCACCGGGGAGCTGTTTTTT | CASSPEAWTLSTGELFF
TRBJ2-5 | . | few | TRBV7-3 | TGTGCCAGCAGCTTACAAGCCGGCCCGATGGAGACCCAGTACTTC | CASSLQAGPMETQYF
TRBJ2-1 | TRBD2 | . | TRBV29-1 | TGCAGCGCCCGAGCGGGAGTCGGTTACAATGAGCAGTTCTTC | CSARAGVGYNEQFF
TRBJ1-2 | . | . | TRBV9 | TGTGCCAGCAGCCCCGGGGGACGGACGTTTAACTATGGCTACACCTTC | CASSPGGRTFNYGYTF
TRBJ1-1 | . | once | TRBV27 | TGTGCCAGCAGTTTTTGGGGTGGGGGCACTGAAGCTTTCTTT | CASSFWGGGTEAFF
TRBJ1-3 | . | . | TRBV7-3 | TGTGCCAGCAGCTTAATCGAAGCCAGCTCTGGAAACACCATATATTTT | CASSLIEASSGNTIYF
TRBJ2-2 | TRBD1 | . | TRBV19 | TGTGCCAGTAGTGTCGGGACAGGGGGCAACGCCGGGGAGCTGTTTTTT | CASSVGTGGNAGELFF
TRBJ2-7 | TRBD1 | . | TRBV19 | TGTGCCAGTAGTACGCTGACAGGGGCGGTCGAGCAGTACTTC | CASSTLTGAVEQYF
TRBJ2-1 | TRBD2 | . | TRBV7-2 | TGTGCCAGCAGCCCGACTCCGGGAGGCAACAATGAACAGTTCTTC | CASSPTPGGNNEQFF
TRBJ2-4 | . | . | TRBV11-2 | TGTGCCAGCAGCGACACCGGGACAAACATTCAGTACTTC | CASSDTGTNIQYF
TRBJ2-1 | TRBD2 | . | TRBV7-2 | TGTGCCAGCAGCTTAGGGAGCGGGGGTGCCTACAATGAGCAGTTCTTC | CASSLGSGGAYNEQFF
TRBJ2-2 | . | . | TRBV2 | TGTGCCAGCAGTGTTCCGAATTCGGGACTGAACACCGGGGAGCTGTTTTTT | CASSVPNSGLNTGELFF
TRBJ2-7 | . | many | TRBV6-6 | TGTGCCAGCAGTTACTCGGGGGGTCTGGGTTACGAGCAGTACTTC | CASSYSGGLGYEQYF
TRBJ1-1 | . | . | TRBV6-5 | TGTGCCAGCAGTAGACTTGCCTGGGACACTGAAGCTTTCTTT | CASSRLAWDTEAFF
TRBJ2-1 | TRBD2 | few | TRBV11-2 | TGTGCCAGCAGCTCCCGGACTAGCGGGGGCAACAATGAGCAGTTCTTC | CASSSRTSGGNNEQFF
TRBJ2-7 | . | . | TRBV7-9 | TGTGCCAGCAGCTCCCCCAGGGTTACCTACGAGCAGTACTTC | CASSSPRVTYEQYF
TRBJ2-7 | . | . | TRBV27 | TGTGCCAGCAGTAGCCGCGAAGGGGGCTCCTACGAGCAGTACTTC | CASSSREGGSYEQYF
TRBJ2-3 | . | once | TRBV20-1 | TGCAGTGCTCAACAAGGAGATACGCAGTATTTT | CSAQQGDTQYF